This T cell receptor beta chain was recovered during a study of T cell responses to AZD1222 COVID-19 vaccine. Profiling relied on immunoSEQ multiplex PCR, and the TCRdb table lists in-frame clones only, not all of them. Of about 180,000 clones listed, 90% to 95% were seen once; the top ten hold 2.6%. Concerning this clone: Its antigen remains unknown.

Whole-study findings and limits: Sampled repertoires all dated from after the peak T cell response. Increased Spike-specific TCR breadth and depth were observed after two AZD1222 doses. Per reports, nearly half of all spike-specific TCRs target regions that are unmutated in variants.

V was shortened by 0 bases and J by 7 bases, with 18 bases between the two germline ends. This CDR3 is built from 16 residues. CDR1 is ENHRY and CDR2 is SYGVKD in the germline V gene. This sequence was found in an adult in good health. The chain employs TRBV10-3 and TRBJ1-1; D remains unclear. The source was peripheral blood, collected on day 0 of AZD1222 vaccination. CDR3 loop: CAISESKVGTAGEAFF. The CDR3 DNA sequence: TGTGCCATCAGTGAGTCGAAGGTGGGCACAGCCGGTGAAGCTTTCTTT.